The present T cell receptor beta chain was sequenced within a study of metastatic and nonmetastatic thyroid tumors. The CDR3 has 15 amino acids. Trimming took 0 bases from V and 5 from J, leaving 14 bases between them. CDR1 SGHRS and CDR2 YFSETQ come from the germline V gene. With MiXCR, TCRdb called clones anew from the PCR reads. The repertoire holds about 15,000 clones, with around 25% as singletons. Patients had received no treatment of any kind before thyroid surgery. The clonotype was recovered from a female donor with papillary thyroid cancer or a benign thyroid nodule (not recorded which). Some clones in this sample may be carry-over from other donors' samples. This chain uses TRBV5-1 with TRBJ2-5, with D perhaps TRBD2 (7 bases). The sequenced material came from adjacent normal tissue. CDR3 nucleotides: TGCGCCAGCAGCTTGGAAGGGGGGGCGAGGGAGACCCAGTACTTC. Translating gives CASSLEGGARETQYF.